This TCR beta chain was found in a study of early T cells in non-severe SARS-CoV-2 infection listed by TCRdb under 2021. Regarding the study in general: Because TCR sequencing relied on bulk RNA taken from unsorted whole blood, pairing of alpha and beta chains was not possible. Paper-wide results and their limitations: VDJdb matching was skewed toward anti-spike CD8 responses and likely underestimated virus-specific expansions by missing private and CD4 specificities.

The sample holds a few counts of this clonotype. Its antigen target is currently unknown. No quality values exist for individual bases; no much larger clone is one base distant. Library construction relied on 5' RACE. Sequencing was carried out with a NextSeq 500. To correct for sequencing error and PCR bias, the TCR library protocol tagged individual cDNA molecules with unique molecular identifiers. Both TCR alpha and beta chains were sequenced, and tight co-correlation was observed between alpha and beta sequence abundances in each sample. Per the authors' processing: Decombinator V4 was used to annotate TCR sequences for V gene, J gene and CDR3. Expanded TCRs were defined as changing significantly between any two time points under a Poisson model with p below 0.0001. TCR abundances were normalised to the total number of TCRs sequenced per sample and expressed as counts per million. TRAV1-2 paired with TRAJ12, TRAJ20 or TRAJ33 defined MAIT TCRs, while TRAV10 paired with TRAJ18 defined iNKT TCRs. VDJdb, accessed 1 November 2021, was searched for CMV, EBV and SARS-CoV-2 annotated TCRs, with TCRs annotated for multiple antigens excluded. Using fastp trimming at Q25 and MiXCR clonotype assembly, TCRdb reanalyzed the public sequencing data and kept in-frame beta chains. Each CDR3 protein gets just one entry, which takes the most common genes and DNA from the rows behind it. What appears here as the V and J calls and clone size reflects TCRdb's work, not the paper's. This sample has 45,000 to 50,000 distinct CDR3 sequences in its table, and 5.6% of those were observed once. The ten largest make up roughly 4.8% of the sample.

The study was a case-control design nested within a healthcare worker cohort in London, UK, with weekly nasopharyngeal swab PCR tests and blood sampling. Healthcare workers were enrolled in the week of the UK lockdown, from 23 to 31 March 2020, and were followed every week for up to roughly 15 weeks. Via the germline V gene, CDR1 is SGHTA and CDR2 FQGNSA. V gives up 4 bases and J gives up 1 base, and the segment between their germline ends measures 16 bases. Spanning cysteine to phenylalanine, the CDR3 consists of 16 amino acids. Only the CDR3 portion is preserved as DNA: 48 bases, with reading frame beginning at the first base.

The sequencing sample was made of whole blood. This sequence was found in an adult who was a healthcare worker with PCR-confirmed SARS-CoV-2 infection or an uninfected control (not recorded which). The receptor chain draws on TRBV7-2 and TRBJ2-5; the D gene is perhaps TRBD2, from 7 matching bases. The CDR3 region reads CASSWWGGGLQETQYF. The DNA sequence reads TGTGCCAGCAGCTGGTGGGGCGGGGGCCTCCAAGAGACCCAGTACTTC.